A single sample gave rise to the 14 T cell receptor beta chains below, sequenced in a study of T cell repertoires in aging, cancer and after chemotherapy. Multiplex touch-down PCR with TRB-A/B primers amplified rearranged V-D-J TRB sequences. In TCRdb, the multiplex PCR reads were re-called with MiXCR into one record per CDR3 protein. The sample lists around 2,500 distinct CDR3 sequences; approximately 20% were seen once. TCR beta rearrangements were amplified from peripheral blood genomic DNA. Sequenced sample: blood. All receptors come from a human donor in good health.

The chain employs TRBV7-2 and TRBJ2-1; D possibly uses TRBD1 or TRBD2 (5 bases each). Trimming removed 1 base at V and 5 bases at J, with 12 bases between. Germline CDR1 and CDR2: SGHTA and FQGNSA. The CDR3 contains 15 residues. Here the CDR3 reads CASSLDRDGNNEQFF. CDR3 sequence (DNA): TGTGCCAGCAGCTTAGATCGGGACGGCAACAATGAGCAGTTCTTC.

Of note for this clonotype: A read error may be the cause here, since a much bigger clone is one base away. J is TRBJ1-5 and V is TRBV30; D perhaps matches TRBD1 (5 bases). Per germline, CDR1 GTSNPN and CDR2 SVGIG (reference sequence). There are 15 residues in the CDR3. V gave up 8 bases and J gave up 4 bases, with 21 bases separating them. For the CDR3, the DNA is TGTGCCAGCTCACAAAGAGGGGCAACGAATCAGCCCCAGCATTTT. It yields the protein CASSQRGATNQPQHF.

Here the CDR3 DNA reads TGTGCCAGCATCTCCCGACAGGGTGGCCACGAGCAGTACTTC. This codes for CASISRQGGHEQYF. V usage is TRBV5-6 and J usage is TRBJ2-7, with 7 nucleotides matching TRBD1. The CDR3 runs 14 residues. CDR1 and CDR2 from the germline V gene are SGHDT and YYEEEE. V dropped 6 bases and J dropped 5; count of bases not matched to a gene: 11.

The chain recombines TRBV4-3 with TRBJ2-6; D gene ambiguous. The CDR3 sequence is 16 residues long. From germline, CDR1 is LGHNA and CDR2 YSLEER. Trimming left V 1 base short and J 5 bases short, with 12 bases between. The DNA of the CDR3 is TGCGCCAGCAGCCAAGGCGGAGCTTCTTGGGCCAACGTCCTGACTTTC. It yields the protein CASSQGGASWANVLTF.

This clonotype is large. The chain joins TRBV29-1 to TRBJ2-7; D gene unclear. CDR1 SQVTM and CDR2 ANQGSEA come from the germline V gene. With 4 bases removed from V and 6 bases from J, the gap between germline ends came to 7 bases. The CDR3 spans 10 residues. CDR3 residues: CSVGQAEQYF. The CDR3 DNA is TGCAGCGTTGGGCAGGCCGAGCAGTACTTC.

The chain links TRBV20-1 to TRBJ1-6; 9 bases line up with TRBD1. With V trimmed by 3 bases and J by 9 bases, 9 bases remained unmatched. From germline, CDR1 is DFQATT and CDR2 SNEGSKA (reference sequence). The CDR3 loop spans 15 amino acids. The CDR3 reads CSARETGGKISPLHF. CDR3 DNA sequence: TGCAGTGCTAGGGAAACAGGGGGCAAGATTTCACCCCTCCACTTT.

Within the sample, this clonotype is large. The chain combines TRBV19 with TRBJ2-6, with D perhaps matching TRBD1 (6 bases). CDR3 length equals 15 residues. From germline, CDR1 is LNHDA and CDR2 SQIVND (reference sequence). V was trimmed by 9 bases and J by 4 bases, leaving 16 bases between them. The DNA of the CDR3 is TGTGCCAGCCACATACAGGGAGCGGGGGCCAACGTCCTGACTTTC. Amino acids: CASHIQGAGANVLTF.

This clonotype is medium-sized (0.01 to 0.1%) by share. The gene calls are TRBV10-3 and TRBJ2-6; 7 bases fit TRBD1. The CDR3 sequence is 17 residues long. The V segment lost 3 bases and the J segment 0 bases; nucleotides outside the gene matches: 5. Germline V lookup: CDR1 ENHRY, CDR2 SYGVKD. The CDR3 reads CAISDRTGDSGANVLTF. The CDR3 DNA is TGTGCCATCAGTGACAGGACAGGTGACTCTGGGGCCAACGTCCTGACTTTC.

The chain employs TRBV7-6 and TRBJ2-3; 13 bases agree with TRBD2. V trimming: 3 bases; J trimming: 8 bases; junction bases outside the gene matches: 5. CDR3 length: 15 residues. Germline CDR1 is SGHVS and CDR2 is FNYEAQ. This CDR3 reads CASSLTSGGKFTQYF. For the CDR3, the DNA is TGTGCCAGCAGCTTGACTAGCGGGGGGAAGTTTACGCAGTATTTT. The full variable domain, with the rest looked up from reference TRBV7-6 and TRBJ2-3, is GAGVSQSPRYKVTKRGQDVALRCDPISGHVSLYWYRQALGQGPEFLTYFNYEAQQDKSGLPNDRFSAERPEGSISTLTIQRTEQRDSAMYRCASSLTSGGKFTQYFGPGTRLTVL.

This clonotype is medium-sized. The chain couples TRBV18 to TRBJ2-7; D not certain. Trimming cost V 2 bases and J 4 bases, with 9 bases left between them. Germline CDR1 reads KGHSH; CDR2 reads LQKENI. CDR3 length equals 13 residues. The CDR3 DNA reads TGTGCCAGCTCACCAGGGGTTCGGTACGAGCAGTACTTC. Protein product: CASSPGVRYEQYF.

This clonotype was detected only a few times. The chain recombines TRBV4-3 with TRBJ1-6, with 7 bases fitting TRBD1. J was trimmed by 3 bases and V by 1 base; bases with no gene match: 3. There are 16 residues in the CDR3. Germline CDR1 is LGHNA and CDR2 is YSLEER. For the CDR3, the DNA is TGCGCCAGCAGCCAAGGAACAGGGGACTATAATTCACCCCTCCACTTT. It encodes CASSQGTGDYNSPLHF.

The chain uses TRBV25-1 and TRBJ2-5; 7 bases map to TRBD2. CDR1 MGHDK and CDR2 SYGVNS come from the germline V gene. There are 13 residues in the CDR3. V lost 8 bases, J lost 0 bases, and 3 bases stayed unmatched. CDR3 nucleotide sequence: TGTGCCAGCGGGGAGGGCGACCAAGAGACCCAGTACTTC. It is translated as CASGEGDQETQYF.

The chain recombines TRBV4-3 with TRBJ1-2, with D perhaps TRBD1 (5 bases). The CDR3 length is 15 residues. The germline V gene encodes CDR1 LGHNA and CDR2 YSLEER. V shed 4 bases and J shed 0 bases, with 12 bases lying between them. CDR3 amino acids: CASSRGENSNYGYTF. DNA of the CDR3: TGCGCCAGCAGCCGGGGGGAAAACTCTAACTATGGCTACACCTTC.

This clonotype counts as medium-sized. The rearrangement joins TRBV6-6 to TRBJ1-2; the match to TRBD1 covers 7 bases. The CDR3 is 16 amino acids. V lost 1 base and J lost 2; bases outside the gene matches: 7. In germline, CDR1 is MNHNY, CDR2 SVGAGI (reference sequence). The CDR3 here is CASSYLSPGQNYGYTF. The DNA for the CDR3 is TGTGCCAGCAGTTACTTGTCGCCGGGACAGAACTATGGCTACACCTTC.